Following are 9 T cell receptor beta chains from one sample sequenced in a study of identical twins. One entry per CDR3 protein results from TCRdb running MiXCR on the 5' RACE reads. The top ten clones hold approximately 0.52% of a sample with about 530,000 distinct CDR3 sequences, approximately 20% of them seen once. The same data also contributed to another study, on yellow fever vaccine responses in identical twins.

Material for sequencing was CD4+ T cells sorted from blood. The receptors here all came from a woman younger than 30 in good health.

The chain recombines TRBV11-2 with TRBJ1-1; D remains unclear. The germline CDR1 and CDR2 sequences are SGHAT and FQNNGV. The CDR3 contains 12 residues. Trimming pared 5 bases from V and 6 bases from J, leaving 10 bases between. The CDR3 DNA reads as TGTGCCAGCAGCCCTTTTGTTGCTGAAGCTTTCTTT. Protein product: CASSPFVAEAFF. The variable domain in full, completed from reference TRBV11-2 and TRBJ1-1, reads EAGVAQSPRYKIIEKRQSVAFWCNPISGHATLYWYQQILGQGPKLLIQFQNNGVVDDSQLPKDRFSAERLKGVDSTLKIQPAKLEDSAVYLCASSPFVAEAFFGQGTRLTVV.

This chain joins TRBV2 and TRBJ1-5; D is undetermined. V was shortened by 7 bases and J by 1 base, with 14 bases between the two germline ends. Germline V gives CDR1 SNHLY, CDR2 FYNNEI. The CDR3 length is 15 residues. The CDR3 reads CASTPRSSSNQPQHF. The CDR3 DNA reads TGTGCCAGCACTCCCCGGTCCAGCAGCAATCAGCCCCAGCATTTT. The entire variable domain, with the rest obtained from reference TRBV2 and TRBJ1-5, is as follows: EPEVTQTPSHQVTQMGQEVILRCVPISNHLYFYWYRQILGQKVEFLVSFYNNEISEKSEIFDDQFSVERPDGSNFTLKIRSTKLEDSAMYFCASTPRSSSNQPQHFGDGTRLSIL.

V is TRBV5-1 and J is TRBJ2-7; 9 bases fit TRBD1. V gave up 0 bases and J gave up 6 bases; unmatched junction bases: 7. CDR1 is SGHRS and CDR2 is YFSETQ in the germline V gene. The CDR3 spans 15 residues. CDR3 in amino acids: CASSLGDRERGEQYF. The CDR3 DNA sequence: TGCGCCAGCAGCTTGGGGGACAGGGAGCGCGGCGAGCAGTACTTC.

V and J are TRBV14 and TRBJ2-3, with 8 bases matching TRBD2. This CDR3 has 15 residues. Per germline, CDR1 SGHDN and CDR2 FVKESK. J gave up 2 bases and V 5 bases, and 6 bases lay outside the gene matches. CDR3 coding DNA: TGTGCCAGCAGCGTCCTAGCGGGCCCCACAGATACGCAGTATTTT. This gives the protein CASSVLAGPTDTQYF.

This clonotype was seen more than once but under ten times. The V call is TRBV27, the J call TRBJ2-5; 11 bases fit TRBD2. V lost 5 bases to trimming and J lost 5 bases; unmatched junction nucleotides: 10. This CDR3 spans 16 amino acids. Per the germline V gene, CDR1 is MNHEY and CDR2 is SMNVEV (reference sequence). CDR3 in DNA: TGTGCCAGCAGTCCCAATAGCGGGGGGGCCCGTGAGACCCAGTACTTC. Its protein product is CASSPNSGGARETQYF.

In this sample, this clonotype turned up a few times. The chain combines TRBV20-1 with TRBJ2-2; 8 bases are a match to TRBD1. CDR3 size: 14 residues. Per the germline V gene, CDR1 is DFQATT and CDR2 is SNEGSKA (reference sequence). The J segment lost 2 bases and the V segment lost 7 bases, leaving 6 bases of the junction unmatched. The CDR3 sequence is CSVTAGGNTGELFF. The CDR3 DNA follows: TGCAGTGTCACGGCAGGGGGCAACACCGGGGAGCTGTTTTTT.

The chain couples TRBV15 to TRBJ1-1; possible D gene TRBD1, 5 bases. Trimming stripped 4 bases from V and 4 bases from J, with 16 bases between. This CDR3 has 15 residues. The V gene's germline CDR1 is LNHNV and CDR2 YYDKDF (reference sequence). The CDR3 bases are TGTGCCACCAGCACGCTTAGTCTCGGGGGCACTGAAGCTTTCTTT. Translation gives CATSTLSLGGTEAFF. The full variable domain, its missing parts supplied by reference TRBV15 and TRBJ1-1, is DAMVIQNPRYQVTQFGKPVTLSCSQTLNHNVMYWYQQKSSQAPKLLFHYYDKDFNNEADTPDNFQSRRPNTSFCFLDIRSPGLGDTAMYLCATSTLSLGGTEAFFGQGTRLTVV.

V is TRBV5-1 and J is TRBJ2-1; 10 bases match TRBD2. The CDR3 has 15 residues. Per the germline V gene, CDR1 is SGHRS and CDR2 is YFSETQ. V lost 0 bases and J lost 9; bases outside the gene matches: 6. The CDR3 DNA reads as TGCGCCAGCAGCTTGGGCAGCGGGGGGGCCCCTGAGCAGTTCTTC. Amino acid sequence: CASSLGSGGAPEQFF.

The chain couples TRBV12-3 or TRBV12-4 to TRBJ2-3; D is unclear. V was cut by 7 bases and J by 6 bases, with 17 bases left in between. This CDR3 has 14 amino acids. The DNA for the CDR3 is TGTGCCAGCACCCTCCCGGGCTCTCTCGATACGCAGTATTTT. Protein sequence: CASTLPGSLDTQYF.